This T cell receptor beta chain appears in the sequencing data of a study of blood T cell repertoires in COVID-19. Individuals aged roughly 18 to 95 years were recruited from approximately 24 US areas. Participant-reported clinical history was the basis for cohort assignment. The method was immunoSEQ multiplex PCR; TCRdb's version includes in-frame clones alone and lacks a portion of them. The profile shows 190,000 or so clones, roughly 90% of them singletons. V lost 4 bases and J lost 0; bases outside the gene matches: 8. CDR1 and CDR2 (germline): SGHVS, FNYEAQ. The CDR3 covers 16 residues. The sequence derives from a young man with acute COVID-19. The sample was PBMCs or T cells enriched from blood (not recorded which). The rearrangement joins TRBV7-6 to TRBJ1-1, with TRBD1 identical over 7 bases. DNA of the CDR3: TGTGCCAGCAGCTCGGGACAGCAAAACATGAACACTGAAGCTTTCTTT. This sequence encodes CASSSGQQNMNTEAFF.